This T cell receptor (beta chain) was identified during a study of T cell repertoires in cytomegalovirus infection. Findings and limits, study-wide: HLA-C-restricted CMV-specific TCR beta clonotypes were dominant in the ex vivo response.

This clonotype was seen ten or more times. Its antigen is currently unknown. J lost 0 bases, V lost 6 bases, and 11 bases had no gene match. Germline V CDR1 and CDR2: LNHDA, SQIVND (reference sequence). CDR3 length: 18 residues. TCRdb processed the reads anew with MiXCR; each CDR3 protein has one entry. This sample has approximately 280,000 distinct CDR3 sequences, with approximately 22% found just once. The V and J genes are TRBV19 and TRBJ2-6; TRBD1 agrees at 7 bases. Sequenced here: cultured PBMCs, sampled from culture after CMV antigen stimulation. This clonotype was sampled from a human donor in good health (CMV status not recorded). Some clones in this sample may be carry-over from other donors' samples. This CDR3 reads CASSPLKGQFSGANVLTF. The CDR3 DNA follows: TGTGCCAGTAGCCCGCTAAAGGGACAGTTCTCTGGGGCCAACGTCCTGACTTTC.